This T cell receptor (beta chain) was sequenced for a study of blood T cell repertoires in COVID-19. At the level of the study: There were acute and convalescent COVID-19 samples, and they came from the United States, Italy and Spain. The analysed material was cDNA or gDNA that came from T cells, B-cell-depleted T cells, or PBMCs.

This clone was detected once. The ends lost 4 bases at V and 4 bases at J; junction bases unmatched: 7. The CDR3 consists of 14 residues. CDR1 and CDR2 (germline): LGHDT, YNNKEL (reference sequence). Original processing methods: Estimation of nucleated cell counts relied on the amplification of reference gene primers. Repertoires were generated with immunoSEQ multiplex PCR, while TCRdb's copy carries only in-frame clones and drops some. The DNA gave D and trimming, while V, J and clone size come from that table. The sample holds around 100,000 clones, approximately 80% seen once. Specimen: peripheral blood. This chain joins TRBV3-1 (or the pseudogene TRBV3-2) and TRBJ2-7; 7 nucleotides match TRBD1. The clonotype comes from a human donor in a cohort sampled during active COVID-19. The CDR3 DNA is TGTGCCAGCAGCCGGGGGACAGCACATTACGAGCAGTACTTC. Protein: CASSRGTAHYEQYF.